The 9 T cell receptor beta chains given below trace back to one sample, sequenced in a study of T cells after yellow fever vaccination (dated by TCRdb to the late 2010s). Library construction relied on 5' RACE. Sequencer: Illumina NovaSeq 6000. TCRdb's own reprocessing of the public reads used fastp at Q25 and MiXCR and kept productive beta chains. Rows with one shared CDR3 protein collapse into an entry with the most common genes and DNA. The sample yields under 500,000 distinct CDR3 sequences; roughly 20% were counted once. 15% to 20% of the sample comes from the top ten. The treatment or condition label for this specimen denotes: live attenuated yellow fever vaccine strain. The sequencing used PBMCs, collected before the yellow fever booster vaccination. The origin of the receptors is a man aged 18-30 years who received the YFV17D yellow fever vaccine.

The table lists this clonotype with a few counts. This chain joins TRBV10-3 and TRBJ2-5, with a tentative D call TRBD2 (5 bases). CDR3 length: 14 amino acids. V gave up 6 bases and J gave up 0 bases, with 11 bases separating them. Germline-derived CDR1 and CDR2 are ENHRY and SYGVKD. CDR3 in DNA: TGTGCCATCAGCGAGAGGGCTAACCAAGAGACCCAGTACTTC. Protein: CAISERANQETQYF.

The chain carries TRBV20-1 and TRBJ2-3; TRBD1 matches 7 bases. V dropped 0 bases and J dropped 2; count of bases not matched to a gene: 8. The CDR3 has 16 amino acids. Germline CDR1 is DFQATT and CDR2 is SNEGSKA (reference sequence). The CDR3 here is CSARDPETGSTDTQYF. CDR3 bases: TGCAGTGCTAGAGATCCGGAGACAGGGTCCACAGATACGCAGTATTTT.

This clonotype was picked up many times. The J gene is TRBJ1-1, the V gene TRBV20-1; no definite D call. Germline CDR1 is DFQATT and CDR2 is SNEGSKA (reference sequence). This CDR3 contains 12 residues. Between the trimmed V and J ends, which lost 5 bases and 0 bases, there was a span of 7 bases. CDR3 residues: CSARTMNTEAFF. CDR3 bases: TGCAGTGCTCGTACCATGAACACTGAAGCTTTCTTT.

The CDR3 DNA reads TGTGCCAGCAGTTACTCGACGAAGGTCTTTGATGGCTACACCTTC. Translating gives CASSYSTKVFDGYTF. The V call is TRBV6-6, the J call TRBJ1-2; D unresolved. Per germline, CDR1 MNHNY and CDR2 SVGAGI (reference sequence). This CDR3 spans 15 amino acids. Trimming took off 0 bases at V and 6 bases at J, with 14 bases between the two ends.

The rearrangement uses TRBV7-8 and TRBJ2-1, with TRBD2 matching over 16 bases. V lost 7 bases and J lost 2; bases outside the gene matches: 8. CDR3 length: 18 amino acids. CDR1 SGHVS and CDR2 FQNEAQ come from the germline V gene. This chain's CDR3 is CASTPGLAGGIPYNEQFF. In DNA form, the CDR3 reads TGTGCCAGCACCCCGGGACTAGCGGGGGGGATCCCCTACAATGAGCAGTTCTTC.

This clonotype showed up many times. CDR3 amino acids: CSVEMPLDRRKTGELFF. The CDR3 nucleotides are TGCAGCGTTGAGATGCCTTTGGATAGGAGAAAGACCGGGGAGCTGTTTTTT. The chain links TRBV29-1 to TRBJ2-2; D is ambiguous. Germline CDR1 and CDR2: SQVTM and ANQGSEA. The CDR3 consists of 17 residues. V was shortened by 3 bases and J by 5 bases, with 22 bases between the two germline ends.

V and J are TRBV20-1 and TRBJ1-5; D is ambiguous. The germline V gene encodes CDR1 DFQATT and CDR2 SNEGSKA (reference sequence). CDR3 length: 14 amino acids. V was cut by 3 bases and J by 9 bases, with 18 bases left in between. CDR3 in amino acids: CSASPQTLLSPQHF. The DNA for the CDR3 is TGCAGTGCTAGTCCCCAGACACTCCTTTCGCCCCAGCATTTT.

This CDR3 is CASSDDPAGYEQYF. CDR3 nucleotide sequence: TGTGCCAGCAGTGATGATCCCGCAGGATACGAGCAGTACTTC. This chain links TRBV12-3 or TRBV12-4 with TRBJ2-7; D ambiguous. The CDR3 sequence is 14 residues long. The V and J ends lost 5 bases and 4 bases respectively, with 15 bases between them.

In its sample, this clonotype was seen a few times. This chain connects TRBV7-2 to TRBJ2-5, with D possibly TRBD2 on 6 matching bases. Trimming shortened V by 5 bases and J by 4 bases, and 17 bases separated the two germline ends. There are 15 residues in the CDR3. From germline, CDR1 is SGHTA and CDR2 FQGNSA. The CDR3 region is CASSEGPLGGETQYF. Here the CDR3 DNA reads TGTGCCAGCAGCGAGGGACCCTTGGGGGGAGAGACCCAGTACTTC.